This is a list of T cell receptor beta chains from one sample in a study of T cells in Graves' hyperthyroidism and ophthalmopathy. TCRdb itself ran the multiplex PCR reads through MiXCR, one entry per CDR3 protein. Of about 590,000 distinct CDR3 sequences listed, approximately 14% are singletons. Sequencing was done on a sample of blood. The receptors shown here come from a woman aged 18-29 years with Graves' ophthalmopathy. The CDR3 runs from the conserved cysteine through the conserved F or W. The D gene is left open where the match is weak. Clone size is given for some rows only: seen once, a few or many times, or a class if the clone is expanded.

clone size: many; D gene: TRBD1; J gene: TRBJ1-5; V gene: TRBV5-1; CDR3 DNA: TGCGCCAGCAGCTTGGTGGGGACAGCGGGTCAGCCCCAGCATTTT; CDR3 protein: CASSLVGTAGQPQHF
clone size: many; D gene: TRBD2; J gene: TRBJ2-1; V gene: TRBV9; CDR3 DNA: TGTGCCAGCAGCGTCCTAGGCGGGAGAGTTGTCCATGAGCAGTTCTTC; CDR3 protein: CASSVLGGRVVHEQFF
clone size: many; D gene: TRBD2; J gene: TRBJ2-5; V gene: TRBV7-7; CDR3 DNA: TGTGCTAGCAGCTTAGGGGGGGGTAGCGGGAAAGGCCAAGAGACCCAGTACTTC; CDR3 protein: CASSLGGGSGKGQETQYF
clone size: many; D gene: NA; J gene: TRBJ2-3; V gene: TRBV3-1; CDR3 DNA: TGTGCCAGCAGCCATCCTACTAGGGGGGGGGATACGCAGTATTTT; CDR3 protein: CASSHPTRGGDTQYF
clone size: many; D gene: NA; J gene: TRBJ2-5; V gene: TRBV28; CDR3 DNA: TGTGCCAGCAGTTTAATCGAATGGGGGAGGAGAGAGACCCAGTACTTC; CDR3 protein: CASSLIEWGRRETQYF
clone size: NA; D gene: NA; J gene: TRBJ2-7; V gene: TRBV15; CDR3 DNA: TGTGCCACCAGCAAAAGAGAGACCGACTACGAGCAGTACTTC; CDR3 protein: CATSKRETDYEQYF
clone size: many; D gene: TRBD2; J gene: TRBJ2-7; V gene: TRBV11-1; CDR3 DNA: TGTGCCAGCAGCTTAAGGCGTCTAGCGGGATCTAACGAGCAGTACTTC; CDR3 protein: CASSLRRLAGSNEQYF
clone size: NA; D gene: NA; J gene: TRBJ2-3; V gene: TRBV9; CDR3 DNA: TGTGCCAGCAGCGTAGCGGAGACTAGCACAGATACGCAGTATTTT; CDR3 protein: CASSVAETSTDTQYF
clone size: many; D gene: NA; J gene: TRBJ1-2; V gene: TRBV3-1; CDR3 DNA: TGTGCCAGCAGCCAGGATGCGCGGAGCTATGGCTACACCTTC; CDR3 protein: CASSQDARSYGYTF
clone size: many; D gene: NA; J gene: TRBJ2-1; V gene: TRBV28; CDR3 DNA: TGTGCCAGCAGTTTAACCTACGTAAGCTCCTACAATGAGCAGTTCTTC; CDR3 protein: CASSLTYVSSYNEQFF
clone size: many; D gene: TRBD2; J gene: TRBJ2-1; V gene: TRBV7-6; CDR3 DNA: TGTGCCAGCAGCCTACTAGCGGGAGATGAGCAGTTCTTC; CDR3 protein: CASSLLAGDEQFF
clone size: few; D gene: NA; J gene: TRBJ1-2; V gene: TRBV20-1; CDR3 DNA: TGCAGCTCCGGTAGGGGGGCCGATGGCTACACCTTC; CDR3 protein: CSSGRGADGYTF
clone size: NA; D gene: NA; J gene: TRBJ2-1; V gene: TRBV2; CDR3 DNA: TGTGCCAGCAAGGAGGCCCAAGGGAGCTACAATGAGCAGTTCTTC; CDR3 protein: CASKEAQGSYNEQFF
clone size: many; D gene: TRBD1; J gene: TRBJ1-1; V gene: TRBV14; CDR3 DNA: TGTGCCAGCAGAATACAGGGGGTGAACACTGAAGCTTTCTTT; CDR3 protein: CASRIQGVNTEAFF
clone size: NA; D gene: TRBD2; J gene: TRBJ2-1; V gene: TRBV12-3/TRBV12-4; CDR3 DNA: TGTGCCAGCAGCTCAAGACTAGCGGGAGGGGACTACAATGAGCAGTTCTTC; CDR3 protein: CASSSRLAGGDYNEQFF
clone size: few; D gene: NA; J gene: TRBJ2-1; V gene: TRBV6-1; CDR3 DNA: TGTGCCAGCAAACCACTAGCTCAGAGCTCCTACAATGAGCAGTTCTTC; CDR3 protein: CASKPLAQSSYNEQFF
clone size: NA; D gene: NA; J gene: TRBJ1-2; V gene: TRBV11-1; CDR3 DNA: TGTGCCAGCAGCGTAACCCGGGGCAAGTACGGCTTCACCTTC; CDR3 protein: CASSVTRGKYGFTF
clone size: many; D gene: NA; J gene: TRBJ2-1; V gene: TRBV6-5; CDR3 DNA: TGTGCCAGCAGTTACGGGCGAGGGCGGGGTGATGAGCAGTTCTTC; CDR3 protein: CASSYGRGRGDEQFF
clone size: NA; D gene: NA; J gene: TRBJ2-3; V gene: TRBV15; CDR3 DNA: TGTGCCACCAGCAGCTCTAGGGATACGCAGTATTTT; CDR3 protein: CATSSSRDTQYF
clone size: NA; D gene: NA; J gene: TRBJ2-4; V gene: TRBV7-9; CDR3 DNA: TGTGCCAGCAGCTTAGGGCATAGAGGGGTGGCCAAAAACATTCAGTACTTC; CDR3 protein: CASSLGHRGVAKNIQYF
clone size: NA; D gene: NA; J gene: TRBJ1-1; V gene: TRBV13; CDR3 DNA: TGTGCCAGCAGCTTAAGTCCCCGTCGTGGGGCTTTCTTT; CDR3 protein: CASSLSPRRGAFF
clone size: NA; D gene: TRBD2; J gene: TRBJ2-3; V gene: TRBV10-2; CDR3 DNA: TGCGCCAGCGGAACTAGCGGGATGGCGGATACGCAGTATTTT; CDR3 protein: CASGTSGMADTQYF
clone size: NA; D gene: NA; J gene: TRBJ2-1; V gene: TRBV18; CDR3 DNA: TGTGCCAGCTCACCACTACGGGCCCCCTCCTACAATGAGCAGTTCTTC; CDR3 protein: CASSPLRAPSYNEQFF
clone size: many; D gene: NA; J gene: TRBJ1-5; V gene: TRBV2; CDR3 DNA: TGTGCCAGCAGTGAACGACTGTTTAGCAATCAGCCCCAGCATTTT; CDR3 protein: CASSERLFSNQPQHF
clone size: few; D gene: NA; J gene: TRBJ2-2; V gene: TRBV4-2; CDR3 DNA: TGTGCCAGCAGCCAAGATAGGTCGGACACCGGGGAGCTGTTTTTT; CDR3 protein: CASSQDRSDTGELFF
clone size: few; D gene: TRBD1; J gene: TRBJ2-4; V gene: TRBV9; CDR3 DNA: TGTGCCAGCAGCGTAGCGGGCAGGGGGGCCAAAAACATTCAGTACTTC; CDR3 protein: CASSVAGRGAKNIQYF
clone size: many; D gene: TRBD2; J gene: TRBJ2-7; V gene: TRBV6-1; CDR3 DNA: TGTGCCAGCAGTCCAGCGGGAGGGCCGGTCGAGCAGTACTTC; CDR3 protein: CASSPAGGPVEQYF
clone size: few; D gene: NA; J gene: TRBJ1-2; V gene: TRBV9; CDR3 DNA: TGTGCCAGCAGCAGCGAGAGGGCCAACCTCTATGGCTACACCTTC; CDR3 protein: CASSSERANLYGYTF
clone size: many; D gene: NA; J gene: TRBJ2-7; V gene: TRBV7-9; CDR3 DNA: TGTGCCAGCACCAGAACCTACGAGCAGTACTTC; CDR3 protein: CASTRTYEQYF
clone size: many; D gene: TRBD1; J gene: TRBJ2-5; V gene: TRBV6-1; CDR3 DNA: TGTGCCAGCGCGGGGACAACAGGGGGGCAAGAGACCCAGTACTTC; CDR3 protein: CASAGTTGGQETQYF
clone size: many; D gene: NA; J gene: TRBJ1-1; V gene: TRBV5-1; CDR3 DNA: TGCGCCAGCAGCCGACAGACAGGTCCTATGAACACTGAAGCTTTCTTT; CDR3 protein: CASSRQTGPMNTEAFF
clone size: many; D gene: TRBD2; J gene: TRBJ2-3; V gene: TRBV5-1; CDR3 DNA: TGCGCCAGCAGCGGACTTACTAGCGGGGTCACAGATACGCAGTATTTT; CDR3 protein: CASSGLTSGVTDTQYF
clone size: few; D gene: TRBD1; J gene: TRBJ1-1; V gene: TRBV5-4; CDR3 DNA: TGTGCCAGCAGCATAGGGACAGAGTTAAGAGCTTTCTTT; CDR3 protein: CASSIGTELRAFF
clone size: NA; D gene: NA; J gene: TRBJ2-5; V gene: TRBV12-3/TRBV12-4; CDR3 DNA: TGTGCCAGCTCACGAGCCCCGCACACGACCCGCTCGGGGGAGACCCAGTACTTC; CDR3 protein: CASSRAPHTTRSGETQYF
clone size: many; D gene: NA; J gene: TRBJ2-7; V gene: TRBV20-1; CDR3 DNA: TGCAGTGCTAGAGACATACAGGGAAGAGTCGTTTACGAGCAGTACTTC; CDR3 protein: CSARDIQGRVVYEQYF
clone size: NA; D gene: TRBD1; J gene: TRBJ2-2; V gene: TRBV24-1; CDR3 DNA: TGTGCCACCAGTGGTCGGACAGGGGGCACCGGGGAGCTGTTTTTT; CDR3 protein: CATSGRTGGTGELFF
clone size: NA; D gene: NA; J gene: TRBJ1-5; V gene: TRBV19; CDR3 DNA: TGTGCCAGTAGTATATCGGGGTTGAATCAGCCCCAGCATTTT; CDR3 protein: CASSISGLNQPQHF
clone size: many; D gene: TRBD1; J gene: TRBJ2-5; V gene: TRBV3-1; CDR3 DNA: TGTGCCAGCAGCCACCTTGGGACAGGGCAAGAGACCCAGTACTTC; CDR3 protein: CASSHLGTGQETQYF
clone size: few; D gene: NA; J gene: TRBJ2-2; V gene: TRBV9; CDR3 DNA: TGTGCCAGCAGCCCCCTAGTCGGGGAGCTGTTTTTT; CDR3 protein: CASSPLVGELFF
clone size: many; D gene: TRBD2; J gene: TRBJ2-7; V gene: TRBV6-1; CDR3 DNA: TGTGCCAGCAGTTATCGCCCAGCGGGAGGCGGATACGAGCAGTACTTC; CDR3 protein: CASSYRPAGGGYEQYF
clone size: few; D gene: TRBD1; J gene: TRBJ2-2; V gene: TRBV6-2/TRBV6-3; CDR3 DNA: TGTGCCAGCAGCCCACAGGGGTCTGACACCGGGGAGCTGTTTTTT; CDR3 protein: CASSPQGSDTGELFF
clone size: many; D gene: NA; J gene: TRBJ1-1; V gene: TRBV6-1; CDR3 DNA: TGTGCCAGCATGGCCTTGAAGGGGGATGGGAACACTGAAGCTTTCTTT; CDR3 protein: CASMALKGDGNTEAFF
clone size: many; D gene: TRBD1; J gene: TRBJ2-7; V gene: TRBV2; CDR3 DNA: TGTGCCAGCAGGCCTAGGGGGACAGGGGTTTACGAGCAGTACTTC; CDR3 protein: CASRPRGTGVYEQYF
clone size: many; D gene: NA; J gene: TRBJ2-2; V gene: TRBV12-3/TRBV12-4; CDR3 DNA: TGTGCCAGCACTCTAATGTGGACGGTGACCAATGGTGGGGAGCTGTTTTTT; CDR3 protein: CASTLMWTVTNGGELFF
clone size: NA; D gene: NA; J gene: TRBJ2-7; V gene: TRBV5-1; CDR3 DNA: TGCGCCAGCAGCTTTAGTCTAGCCCCCTCCGAGCAGTACTTC; CDR3 protein: CASSFSLAPSEQYF